Described below is a single T cell receptor beta chain sequence and its context. CD45RO negativity and positive selection for CCR7 defined naive CD8 cells, a population that excluded terminally differentiated effector memory CD45RA+ cells. The study drew its donors from healthy HIV-negative adults without recent acute infections or vaccinations. This specimen belongs to a study of shared clonotypes between healthy human individuals. Study-level information: Donors were a couple of women and a few men aged 18 to 49. Used for every donor were three CD4 naive, three CD4 memory, two CD8 naive and one CD8 memory plate.

Deep-level assay runs were performed. The protocol was immunoSEQ multiplex PCR, while the TCRdb copy is restricted to in-frame clones and leaves out a portion. This sample has around 2.1 million clones, with approximately 94% found just once. This CDR3 has 17 residues. Germline CDR1 MDHEN, CDR2 SYDVKM. Trimming left V 3 bases short and J 2 bases short, with 17 bases between. The chain is built from TRBV28 and TRBJ1-5; perhaps TRBD1 as D (5 bases). The clonotype was recovered from a man younger than 35 in good health. Some clones in this sample may be carry-over from other donors' samples. Sequencing was done on a sample of naive CD8+ T cells from PBMCs. DNA of the CDR3: TGTGCCAGCAGTTTGTGGGGGGAGGATTTGGGCAATCAGCCCCAGCATTTT. Its translation is CASSLWGEDLGNQPQHF.